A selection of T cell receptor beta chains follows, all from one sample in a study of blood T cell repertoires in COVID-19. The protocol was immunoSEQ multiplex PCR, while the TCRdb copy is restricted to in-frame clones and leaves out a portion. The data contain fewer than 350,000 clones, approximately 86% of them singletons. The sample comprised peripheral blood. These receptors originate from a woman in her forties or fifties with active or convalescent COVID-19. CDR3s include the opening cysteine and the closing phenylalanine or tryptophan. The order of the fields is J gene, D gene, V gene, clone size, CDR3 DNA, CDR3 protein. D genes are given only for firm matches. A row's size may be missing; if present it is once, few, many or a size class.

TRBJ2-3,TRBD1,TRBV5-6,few,TGTGCCAGCAGCCTCCGGACAGGGTGGGGGGATACGCAGTATTTT,CASSLRTGWGDTQYF
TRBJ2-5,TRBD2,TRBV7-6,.,TGTGCCAGCTCTAGCGGGAGTGGAGGAGAGACCCAGTACTTC,CASSSGSGGETQYF
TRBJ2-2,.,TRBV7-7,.,TGTGCCAGCAGCCCTAGGACAGTCCAGAACACCGGGGAGCTGTTTTTT,CASSPRTVQNTGELFF
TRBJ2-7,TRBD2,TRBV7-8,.,TGTGCCAGCAGCTTTAGCGGGAGTGGCGAGCAGTACTTC,CASSFSGSGEQYF
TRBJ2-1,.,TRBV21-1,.,TGTGCCAGCAGCAAAGGGGACAGGGTTTATGGGGCCCGCTACAATGAGCAGTTCTTC,CASSKGDRVYGARYNEQFF
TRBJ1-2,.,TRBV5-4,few,TGTGCCAGCAGCCTTGGAGGGGTGTCCAAATTCTATGGCTACACCTTC,CASSLGGVSKFYGYTF
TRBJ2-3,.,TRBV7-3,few,TGTGCCAGCAGCCTCGGGCATAAGGGGGGGTGGGATACGCAGTATTTT,CASSLGHKGGWDTQYF
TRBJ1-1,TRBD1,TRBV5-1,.,TGCGCCAGCAGCTTGGACGGACAGGGCCAGAACACTGAAGCTTTCTTT,CASSLDGQGQNTEAFF
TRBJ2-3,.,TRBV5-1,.,TGCGCCAGCAGCTTGGGTGCTAGCTGGGTCGCAGATACGCAGTATTTT,CASSLGASWVADTQYF
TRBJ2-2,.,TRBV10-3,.,TGTGCCATCAGTGAGTCCCGGGGGAACACCGGGGAGCTGTTTTTT,CAISESRGNTGELFF
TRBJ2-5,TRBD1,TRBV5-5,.,TGTGCCAGCAGCTTGGTTTGGGACAGGGGAGAGACCCAGTACTTC,CASSLVWDRGETQYF
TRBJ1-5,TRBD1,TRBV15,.,TGTGCCACCAGTTCAGGGGGCTCGAATCAGCCCCAGCATTTT,CATSSGGSNQPQHF
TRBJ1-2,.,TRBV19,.,TGTGCCAGTAGTATAGGGGCCGCAACCGGGGACTATGGCTACACCTTC,CASSIGAATGDYGYTF
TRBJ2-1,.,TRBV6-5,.,TGTGCCAGCAGGGACAGCCTCTCCTACAATGAGCAGTTCTTC,CASRDSLSYNEQFF
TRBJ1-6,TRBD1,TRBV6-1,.,TGTGCCAGCAGTGAACTCCCGGGACAGGGCAATTCACCCCTCCACTTT,CASSELPGQGNSPLHF
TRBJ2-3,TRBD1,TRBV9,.,TGTGCCAGCAGCACTGGACAGGGTAGTACAGATACGCAGTATTTT,CASSTGQGSTDTQYF
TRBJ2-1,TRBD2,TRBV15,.,TGTGCCACCAGCAGGTCTGCTAGCGGGAGCTACAATGAGCAGTTCTTC,CATSRSASGSYNEQFF
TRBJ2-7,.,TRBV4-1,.,TGCGCCAGCAGCCAGAACCCAGCGGGCTCCTACGAGCAGTACTTC,CASSQNPAGSYEQYF
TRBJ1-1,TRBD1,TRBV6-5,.,TGTGCCAGCAGTACGCGGGACAGGGCGAACACTGAAGCTTTCTTT,CASSTRDRANTEAFF
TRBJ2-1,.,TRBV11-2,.,TGTGCCAGCAGTTTCCCTGGACAGCAGTATTACAATGAGCAGTTCTTC,CASSFPGQQYYNEQFF
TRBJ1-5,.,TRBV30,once,TGTGCCTGGAGTGTACGCGGGGATCAGCCCCAGCATTTT,CAWSVRGDQPQHF
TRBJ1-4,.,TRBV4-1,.,TGCGCCAGCAGCCAAGAACAGCCCCGGGGAATGCTGTTTTTT,CASSQEQPRGMLFF
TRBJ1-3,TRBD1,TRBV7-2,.,TGTGCCAGCAGCCCAGGCCCGACAGGGGCGGGGAACACCATATATTTT,CASSPGPTGAGNTIYF
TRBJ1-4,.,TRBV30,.,TGTGCCTGGAGTGAAGGGGGTGCAACTAATGAAAAACTGTTTTTT,CAWSEGGATNEKLFF
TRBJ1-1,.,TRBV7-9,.,TGTGCCAGCAGCTTAGGATCAGGGTTCACTGAAGCTTTCTTT,CASSLGSGFTEAFF
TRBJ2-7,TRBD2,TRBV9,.,TGTGCCAGCAGCGTGGGACTAGCGGAGACTAAAGACTACGAGCAGTACTTC,CASSVGLAETKDYEQYF
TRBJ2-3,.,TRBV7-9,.,TGTGCCAGCAGCCTTAGTCTGGATACGCAGTATTTT,CASSLSLDTQYF
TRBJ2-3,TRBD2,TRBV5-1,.,TGCGCCAGCAGCTTGGAGAGCGGGAGGGGGGATACGCAGTATTTT,CASSLESGRGDTQYF
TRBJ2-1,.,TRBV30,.,TGTGCCTGGAGTGTAGGAGGGGTATCTTGGGAGCAGTTCTTC,CAWSVGGVSWEQFF
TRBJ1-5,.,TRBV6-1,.,TGTGCCAGCAGTGAAACTTTATCCAATCAGCCCCAGCATTTT,CASSETLSNQPQHF
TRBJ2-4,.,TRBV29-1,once,TGCAGCGTTGGCGAGGCGATAGCCAAAAACATTCAGTACTTC,CSVGEAIAKNIQYF
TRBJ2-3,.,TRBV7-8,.,TGTGCCAGCAGCCCAAAACTCGGACTCGGGTGGGATACGCAGTATTTT,CASSPKLGLGWDTQYF
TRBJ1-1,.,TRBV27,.,TGTGCCAGCTGTTCAGGGGTGAACACTGAAGCTTTCTTT,CASCSGVNTEAFF
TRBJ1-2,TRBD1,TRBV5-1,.,TGCGCCAGCAGCTTGGGGGACAGGGTCTATGGCTACACCTTC,CASSLGDRVYGYTF
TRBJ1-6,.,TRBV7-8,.,TGTGCCAGCAGCTTAGAAGGCGGTAATTCACCCCTCCACTTT,CASSLEGGNSPLHF
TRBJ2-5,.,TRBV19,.,TGTGCCAGTAGTAAATCGGACCAAGAGACCCAGTACTTC,CASSKSDQETQYF
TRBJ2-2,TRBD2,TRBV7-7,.,TGTGCTAGCAGCCTTAGCGGGAGCCAAACCGGGGAGCTGTTTTTT,CASSLSGSQTGELFF
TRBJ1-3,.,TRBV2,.,TGTGCCAGCCGGGGTACACCTGGAAACACCATATATTTT,CASRGTPGNTIYF
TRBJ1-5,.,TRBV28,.,TGTGCCAGCAACACCCCTGTAGGGGGAAATCAGCCCCAGCATTTT,CASNTPVGGNQPQHF
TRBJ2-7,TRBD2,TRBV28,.,TGTGCCAGCGGCCTAAGCGGGAGCGCCTACGAGCAGTACTTC,CASGLSGSAYEQYF
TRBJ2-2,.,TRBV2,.,TGTGCCAGCAGGGGAGACAGGCCTACCGGGGAGCTGTTTTTT,CASRGDRPTGELFF
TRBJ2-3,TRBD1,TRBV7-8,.,TGTGCCAGCAGCCCCCGGGACAGAGGGGGTGCAGATACGCAGTATTTT,CASSPRDRGGADTQYF
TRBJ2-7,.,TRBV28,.,TGTGCCAGCAGTTTCCAGAGACAGGCCTACGAGCAGTACTTC,CASSFQRQAYEQYF
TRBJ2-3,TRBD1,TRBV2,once,TGTGCCAGCAGTAAGGGGGCGAGGGTAGCAGATACGCAGTATTTT,CASSKGARVADTQYF
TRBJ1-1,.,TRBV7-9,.,TGTGCCAGCAGAGCTGCCCAGGGAGGTCAGACTGAAGCTTTCTTT,CASRAAQGGQTEAFF
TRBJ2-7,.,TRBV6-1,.,TGTGCCAGCAGTGAAGAGGTGGGGAGCTCCTACGAGCAGTACTTC,CASSEEVGSSYEQYF
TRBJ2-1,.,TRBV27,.,TGTGCCAGCAGCCTCACTAGCCTCAATGAGCAGTTCTTC,CASSLTSLNEQFF
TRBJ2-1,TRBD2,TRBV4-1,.,TGCGCCAGCAGCCATAGGACTAGCTACAATGAGCAGTTCTTC,CASSHRTSYNEQFF
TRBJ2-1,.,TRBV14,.,TGTGCCAGCAGCCAAGATGGACAGCTTTCAATGAGGGATGAGCAGTTCTTC,CASSQDGQLSMRDEQFF
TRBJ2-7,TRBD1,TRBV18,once,TGTGCCAGCTCTCCTGGACAGGGGGCCTACGAGCAGTACTTC,CASSPGQGAYEQYF
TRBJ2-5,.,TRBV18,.,TGTGCCAGCTCGCCTTCACTGGAGACCCAGTACTTC,CASSPSLETQYF
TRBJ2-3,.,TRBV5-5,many,TGTGCCAGCAGCTTGGGGGTAGGGGCAGATACGCAGTATTTT,CASSLGVGADTQYF
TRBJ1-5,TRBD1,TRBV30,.,TGTGCCTGGAGGGGGACAGGGGGCTCTCAGCCCCAGCATTTT,CAWRGTGGSQPQHF
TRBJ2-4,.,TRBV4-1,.,TGCGCCAGCGCGGACCGAGTGGGCCCCGGGGTAGCCAAAAACATTCAGTACTTC,CASADRVGPGVAKNIQYF
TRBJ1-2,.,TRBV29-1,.,TGCAGCGGGTCGCAGGGGTATGGCTACACCTTC,CSGSQGYGYTF